This T cell receptor beta chain was captured by sequencing in a study of blood T cell repertoires in COVID-19. For the study at large: The origin of the acute and convalescent COVID-19 samples was the United States, Italy and Spain.

Here immunoSEQ multiplex PCR was the method, and the copy in TCRdb shows in-frame clones only, minus some. This repertoire shows roughly 230,000 clones, 80% to 85% found once; its top ten account for 10%. V trimming: 4 bases; J trimming: 8 bases; junction bases outside the gene matches: 7. The CDR3 extends over 15 amino acids. Germline V gene data show CDR1 as SGHNT and CDR2 as YYREEE (reference sequence). Seattle's enrolled individuals joined amid active infection and were then monitored longitudinally. The chain is built from TRBV5-4 and TRBJ2-1, with 12 bases aligning to TRBD2. The TCR originated in a woman of 80 years or more with COVID-19, enrolled during active disease. The sample comprised peripheral blood. This CDR3 is CASSPSSGGAHEQFF. CDR3 DNA sequence: TGTGCCAGCAGCCCATCTAGCGGGGGGGCACATGAGCAGTTCTTC.